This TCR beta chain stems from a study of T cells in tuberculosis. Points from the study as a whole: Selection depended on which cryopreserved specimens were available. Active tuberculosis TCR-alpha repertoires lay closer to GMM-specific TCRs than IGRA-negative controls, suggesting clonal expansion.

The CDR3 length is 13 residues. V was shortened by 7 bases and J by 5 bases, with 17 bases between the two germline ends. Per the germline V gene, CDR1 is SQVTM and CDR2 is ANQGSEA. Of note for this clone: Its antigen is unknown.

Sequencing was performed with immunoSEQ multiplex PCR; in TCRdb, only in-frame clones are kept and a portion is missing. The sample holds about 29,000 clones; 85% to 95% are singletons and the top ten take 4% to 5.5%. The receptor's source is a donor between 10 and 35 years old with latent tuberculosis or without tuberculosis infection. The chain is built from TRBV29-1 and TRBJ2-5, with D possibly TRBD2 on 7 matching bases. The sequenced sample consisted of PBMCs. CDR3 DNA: TGCAGCGCCGCGCGCGGGGGCGTTGAGACCCAGTACTTC. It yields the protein CSAARGGVETQYF.